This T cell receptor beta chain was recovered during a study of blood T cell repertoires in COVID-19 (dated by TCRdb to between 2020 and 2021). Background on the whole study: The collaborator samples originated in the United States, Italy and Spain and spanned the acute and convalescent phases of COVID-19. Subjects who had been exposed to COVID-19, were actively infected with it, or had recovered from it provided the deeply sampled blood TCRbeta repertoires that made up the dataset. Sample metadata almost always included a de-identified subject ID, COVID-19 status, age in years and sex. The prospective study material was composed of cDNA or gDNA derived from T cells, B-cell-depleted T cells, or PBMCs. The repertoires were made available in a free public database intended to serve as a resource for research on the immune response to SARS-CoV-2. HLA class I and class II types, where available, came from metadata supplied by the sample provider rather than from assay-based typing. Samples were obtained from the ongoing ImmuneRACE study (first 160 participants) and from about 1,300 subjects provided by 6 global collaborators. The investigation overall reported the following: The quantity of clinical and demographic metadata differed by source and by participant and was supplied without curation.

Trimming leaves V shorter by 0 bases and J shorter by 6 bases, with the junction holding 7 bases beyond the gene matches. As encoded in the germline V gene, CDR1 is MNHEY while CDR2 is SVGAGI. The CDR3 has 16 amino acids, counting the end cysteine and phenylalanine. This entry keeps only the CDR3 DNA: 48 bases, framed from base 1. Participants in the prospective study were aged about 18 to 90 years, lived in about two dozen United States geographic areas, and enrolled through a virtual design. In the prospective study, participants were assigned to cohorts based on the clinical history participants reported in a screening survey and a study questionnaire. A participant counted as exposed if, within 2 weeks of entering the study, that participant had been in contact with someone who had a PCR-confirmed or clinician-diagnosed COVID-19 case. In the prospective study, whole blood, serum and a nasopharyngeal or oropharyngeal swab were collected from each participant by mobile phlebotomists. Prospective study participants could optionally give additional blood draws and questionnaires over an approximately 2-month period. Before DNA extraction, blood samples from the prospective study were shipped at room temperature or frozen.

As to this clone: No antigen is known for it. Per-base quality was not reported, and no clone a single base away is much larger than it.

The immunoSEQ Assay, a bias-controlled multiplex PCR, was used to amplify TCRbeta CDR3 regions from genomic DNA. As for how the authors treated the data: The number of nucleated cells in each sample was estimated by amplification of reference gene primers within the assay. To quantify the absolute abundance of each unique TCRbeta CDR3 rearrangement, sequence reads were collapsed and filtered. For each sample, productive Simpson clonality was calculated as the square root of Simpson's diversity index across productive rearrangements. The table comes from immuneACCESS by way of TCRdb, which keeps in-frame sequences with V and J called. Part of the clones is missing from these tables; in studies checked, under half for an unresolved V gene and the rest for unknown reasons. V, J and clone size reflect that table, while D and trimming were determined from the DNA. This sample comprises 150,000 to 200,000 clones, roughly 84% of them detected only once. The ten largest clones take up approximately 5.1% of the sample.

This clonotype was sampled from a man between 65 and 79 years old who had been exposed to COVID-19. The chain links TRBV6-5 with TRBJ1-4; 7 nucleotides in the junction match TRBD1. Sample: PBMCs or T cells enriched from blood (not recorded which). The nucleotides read TGTGCCAGCAGTTACTCGACGGCGACAGGGCATGAAAAACTGTTTTTT. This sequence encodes CASSYSTATGHEKLFF.